The 5 T cell receptor beta chains below all came from one sample that was sequenced in a study of T-cell memory formation after mild COVID-19. Each CDR3 protein gets one entry after TCRdb re-called the 5' RACE reads with MiXCR. The table lists hundreds of thousands of distinct CDR3 sequences, less than 25% of them singletons. Sequences were obtained from PBMCs or a T cell subset sorted from them (not recorded which). The source of these receptors is an adult woman who had mild COVID-19 (a few samples of this study predate the infection). Cell type and time point are not known.

This sequence joins TRBV2 and TRBJ2-7; maybe TRBD2 (7 bases). The length of the CDR3 is 16 residues. Per the germline V gene, CDR1 is SNHLY and CDR2 is FYNNEI. The V and J ends lost 1 base and 2 bases respectively, with 15 bases between them. CDR3 in DNA: TGTGCCAGCAGTGAAGGCTGGGGGGGCTTGCCCTACGAGCAGTACTTC. Encoded protein: CASSEGWGGLPYEQYF.

In its sample, this clonotype was seen a few times. V is TRBV20-1 and J is TRBJ2-1, with 9 positions matching TRBD2. This CDR3 contains 15 residues. Looked up from germline, CDR1 is DFQATT and CDR2 is SNEGSKA (reference sequence). The ends lost 1 base at V and 3 bases at J; junction bases unmatched: 4. The chain's CDR3 is CSARGVSGGYNEQFF. The CDR3 DNA is TGCAGTGCTAGAGGGGTTAGCGGGGGCTACAATGAGCAGTTCTTC.

The V and J genes are TRBV6-4 and TRBJ1-1, with no clear D. V was cut by 4 bases and J by 0 bases, with 6 bases left in between. In germline, CDR1 is MRHNA, CDR2 SNTAGT. The CDR3 totals 13 residues. The CDR3 sequence is CASSAMVNTEAFF. The CDR3 nucleotides read TGTGCCAGCAGTGCCATGGTGAACACTGAAGCTTTCTTT.

This clonotype occurred a few times. The V gene is TRBV5-1, the J gene TRBJ2-3; 8 bases map to TRBD2. CDR1 and CDR2 from the germline V gene are SGHRS and YFSETQ. Trimming at V came to 2 bases and at J to 4 bases, leaving 6 bases not matched to a gene. The CDR3 length is 15 residues. The CDR3 DNA reads as TGCGCCAGCAGCTTCGGGACTAGGGTATCAGATACGCAGTATTTT. This translates into CASSFGTRVSDTQYF.

The J gene is TRBJ2-3, the V gene TRBV7-2; 7 positions match TRBD1. Trimming cost V 5 bases and J 0 bases; bases outside gene matches: 5. CDR3 size: 15 residues. Germline V gene lookup returns CDR1 SGHTA and CDR2 FQGNSA. DNA of the CDR3: TGTGCCAGCAGCATTCGGGACAGTAGCACAGATACGCAGTATTTT. It codes for CASSIRDSSTDTQYF. Filled out from reference TRBV7-2 and TRBJ2-3, the complete variable domain reads GAGVSQSPSNKVTEKGKDVELRCDPISGHTALYWYRQSLGQGLEFLIYFQGNSAPDKSGLPSDRFSAERTGGSVSTLTIQRTQQEDSAVYLCASSIRDSSTDTQYFGPGTRLTVL.